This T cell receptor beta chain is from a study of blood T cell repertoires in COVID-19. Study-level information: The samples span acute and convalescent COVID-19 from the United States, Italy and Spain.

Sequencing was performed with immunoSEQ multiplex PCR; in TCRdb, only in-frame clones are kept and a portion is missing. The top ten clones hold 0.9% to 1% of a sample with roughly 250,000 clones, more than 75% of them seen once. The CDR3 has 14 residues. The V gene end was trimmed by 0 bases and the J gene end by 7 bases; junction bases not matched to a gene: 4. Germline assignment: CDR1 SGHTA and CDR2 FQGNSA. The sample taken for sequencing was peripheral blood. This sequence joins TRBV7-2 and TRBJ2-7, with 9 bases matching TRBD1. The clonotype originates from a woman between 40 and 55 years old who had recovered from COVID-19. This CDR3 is CASSLAGTGREQYF. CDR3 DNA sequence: TGTGCCAGCAGCTTAGCCGGGACAGGGAGGGAGCAGTACTTC.